The present T cell receptor (beta chain) was sequenced within a study of immune evolution from preneoplasia to lung adenocarcinoma. About the research overall: HLA loss of heterozygosity: around 6.5% AIS, about 15% MIA, approximately 35% ADC, none AAH.

Concerning this clone itself: Its antigen is unidentified.

The V gene lost 2 bases and the J gene lost 0 bases, with 11 bases spanning the gap. The length of the CDR3 is 15 residues. The germline V gene has CDR1 MNHEY and CDR2 SVGAGI. General study points: T cell clonality was higher in KRAS-mutant than EGFR-mutant or wild-type nodules.

This table comes from immunoSEQ multiplex PCR, and its TCRdb copy is limited to in-frame clones, with some not included. Altogether about 4,400 clones are present, 86% being singletons, with the ten largest covering roughly 3.9%. H&E slides confirmed each diagnosis, reviewed by two pathologists independently. Material for sequencing was FFPE minimally invasive lung adenocarcinoma tissue. The receptor was derived from a donor of 70 years or more with lung adenocarcinoma. The J gene is TRBJ2-7, the V gene TRBV6-5, with D uncertain. For the CDR3, the DNA is TGTGCCAGCAGTTACGGGTCCGCAAGCTCCTACGAGCAGTACTTC. Translation: CASSYGSASSYEQYF.